The clone carrying this T cell receptor (beta chain) was observed many times. One entry per CDR3 protein, called by TCRdb with MiXCR from the 5' RACE reads. The table shows around 670,000 distinct CDR3 sequences, with roughly 6.2% occurring only once. This entry is derived from a study of identical twins. V was clipped by 4 bases and J by 8 bases; unmatched bases: 9. CDR1 is SGHDN and CDR2 is FVKESK in the germline V gene. The CDR3 totals 15 residues. The sample comprised naive T cells sorted from blood. This chain links TRBV14 with TRBJ1-4; 8 bases fit TRBD1. The origin of this receptor is a man younger than 35 in good health. CDR3 bases: TGTGCCAGCAGCCCAGGGGGCAAGCGAGAGGAAAAACTGTTTTTT. It is translated as CASSPGGKREEKLFF.